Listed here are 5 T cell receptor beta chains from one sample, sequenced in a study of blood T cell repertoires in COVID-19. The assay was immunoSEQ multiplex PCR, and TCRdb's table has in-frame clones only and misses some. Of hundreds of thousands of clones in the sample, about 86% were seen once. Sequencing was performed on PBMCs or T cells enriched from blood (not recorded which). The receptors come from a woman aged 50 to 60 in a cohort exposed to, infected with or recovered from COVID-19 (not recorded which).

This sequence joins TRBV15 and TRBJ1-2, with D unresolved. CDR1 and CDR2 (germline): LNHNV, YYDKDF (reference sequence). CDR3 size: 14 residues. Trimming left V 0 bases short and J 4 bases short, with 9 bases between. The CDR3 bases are TGTGCCACCAGCAGAGATCGAGCAGGCTATGGCTACACCTTC. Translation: CATSRDRAGYGYTF.

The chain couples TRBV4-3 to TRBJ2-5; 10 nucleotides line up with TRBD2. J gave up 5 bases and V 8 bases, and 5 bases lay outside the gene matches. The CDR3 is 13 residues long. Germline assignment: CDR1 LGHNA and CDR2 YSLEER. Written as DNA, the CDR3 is TGCGCCAGCGGAGGGACTAGCGAGGAGACCCAGTACTTC. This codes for CASGGTSEETQYF.

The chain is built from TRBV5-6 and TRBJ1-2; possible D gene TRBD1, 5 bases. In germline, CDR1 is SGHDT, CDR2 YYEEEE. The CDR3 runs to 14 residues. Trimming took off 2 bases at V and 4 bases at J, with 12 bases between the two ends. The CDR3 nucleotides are TGTGCCAGCAGCTTTGGGGCAGCCCTCTATGGCTACACCTTC. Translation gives CASSFGAALYGYTF. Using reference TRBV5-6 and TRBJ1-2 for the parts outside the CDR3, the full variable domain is DAGVTQSPTHLIKTRGQQVTLRCSPKSGHDTVSWYQQALGQGPQFIFQYYEEEERQRGNFPDRFSGHQFPNYSSELNVNALLLGDSALYLCASSFGAALYGYTFGSGTRLTVV.

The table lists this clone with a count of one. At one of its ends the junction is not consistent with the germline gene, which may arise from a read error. CDR3 sequence (DNA): TGTGCCAGCAGCTTCAGGAGGAAGGGAGAGTATTTT. As protein: CASSFRRKGEYF. This chain uses TRBV7-6 with TRBJ1-5; no firm D call. The CDR3 spans 12 residues. Per the germline V gene, CDR1 is SGHVS and CDR2 is FNYEAQ.

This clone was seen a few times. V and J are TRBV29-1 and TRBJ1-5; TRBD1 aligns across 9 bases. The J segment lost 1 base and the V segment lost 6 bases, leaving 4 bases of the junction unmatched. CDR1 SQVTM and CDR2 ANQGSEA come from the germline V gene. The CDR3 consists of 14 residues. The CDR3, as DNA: TGCAGCGTGGGGACAGGGATAAGCAATCAGCCCCAGCATTTT. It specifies CSVGTGISNQPQHF.